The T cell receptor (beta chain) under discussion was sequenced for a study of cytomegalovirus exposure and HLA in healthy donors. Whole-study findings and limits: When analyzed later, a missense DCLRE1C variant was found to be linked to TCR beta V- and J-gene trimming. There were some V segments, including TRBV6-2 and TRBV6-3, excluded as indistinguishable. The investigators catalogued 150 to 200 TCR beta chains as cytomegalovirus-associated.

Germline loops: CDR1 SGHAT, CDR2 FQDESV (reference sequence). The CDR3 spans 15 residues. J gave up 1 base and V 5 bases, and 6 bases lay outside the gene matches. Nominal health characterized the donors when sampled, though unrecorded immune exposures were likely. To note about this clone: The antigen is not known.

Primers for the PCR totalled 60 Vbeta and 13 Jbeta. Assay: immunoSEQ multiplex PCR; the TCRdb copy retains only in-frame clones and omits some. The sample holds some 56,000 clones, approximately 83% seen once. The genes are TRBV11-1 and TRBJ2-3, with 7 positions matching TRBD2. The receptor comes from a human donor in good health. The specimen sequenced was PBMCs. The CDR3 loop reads CASSPWGRGTDTQYF. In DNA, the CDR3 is TGTGCCAGCAGCCCATGGGGGAGGGGCACAGATACGCAGTATTTT.